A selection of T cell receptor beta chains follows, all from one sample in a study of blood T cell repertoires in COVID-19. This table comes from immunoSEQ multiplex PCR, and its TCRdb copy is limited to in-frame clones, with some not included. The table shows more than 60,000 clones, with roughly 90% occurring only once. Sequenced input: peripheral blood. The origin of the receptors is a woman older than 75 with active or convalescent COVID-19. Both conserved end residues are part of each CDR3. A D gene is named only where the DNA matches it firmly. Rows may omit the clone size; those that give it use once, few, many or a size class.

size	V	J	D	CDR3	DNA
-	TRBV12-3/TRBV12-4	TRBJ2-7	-	CASSLGRVGEQYF	TGTGCCAGCAGTTTAGGCAGGGTGGGCGAGCAGTACTTC
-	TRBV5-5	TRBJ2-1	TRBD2	CASSQLAGSYNEQFF	TGTGCCAGCAGCCAGCTAGCGGGGTCTTACAATGAGCAGTTCTTC
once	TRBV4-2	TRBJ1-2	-	CASSQEGGSGTYGYTF	TGTGCCAGCAGCCAAGAGGGAGGGTCAGGGACCTATGGCTACACCTTC
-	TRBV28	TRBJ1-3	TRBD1	CASSQTGGSGNTIYF	TGTGCCAGCAGCCAAACAGGGGGCTCTGGAAACACCATATATTTT
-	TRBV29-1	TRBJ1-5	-	CSVQGTSNQPQHF	TGCAGCGTTCAGGGAACCAGCAATCAGCCCCAGCATTTT
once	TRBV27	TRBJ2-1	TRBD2	CASSARLAGGYEQFF	TGTGCCAGCAGTGCTCGCCTAGCGGGGGGCTATGAGCAGTTCTTC
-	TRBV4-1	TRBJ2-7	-	CASSQIPGEVSSYEQYF	TGCGCCAGCAGCCAAATCCCGGGAGAGGTGAGCTCCTACGAGCAGTACTTC
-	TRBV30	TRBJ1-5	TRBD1	CAWSKGIDRGNQPQHF	TGTGCCTGGAGTAAAGGGATAGACAGGGGGAATCAGCCCCAGCATTTT
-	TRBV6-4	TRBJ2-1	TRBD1	CASSDFWGTGANEQFF	TGTGCCAGCAGTGATTTTTGGGGGACAGGGGCCAATGAGCAGTTCTTC
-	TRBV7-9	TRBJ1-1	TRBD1	CASSRSGTELNTEAFF	TGTGCCAGCAGCCGGTCCGGGACAGAATTGAACACTGAAGCTTTCTTT
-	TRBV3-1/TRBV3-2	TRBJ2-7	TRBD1	CASSPGQSSSYEQYF	TGTGCCAGCAGCCCGGGACAGTCATCCTCCTACGAGCAGTACTTC
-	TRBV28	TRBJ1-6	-	CASSPPTGASYNSPLHF	TGTGCCAGCAGTCCGCCGACAGGAGCCTCCTATAATTCACCCCTCCACTTT
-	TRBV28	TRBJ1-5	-	CASSLRRSFVGSNQPQHF	TGTGCCAGCAGCCTCCGGAGGAGCTTCGTAGGGAGCAATCAGCCCCAGCATTTT
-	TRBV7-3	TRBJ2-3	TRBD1	CASSSTGGNTDTQYF	TGTGCCAGCAGTTCCACAGGGGGAAACACAGATACGCAGTATTTT
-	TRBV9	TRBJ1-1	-	CASSVAGGAEAFF	TGTGCCAGCAGCGTAGCCGGGGGGGCTGAAGCTTTCTTT
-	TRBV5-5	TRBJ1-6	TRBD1	CASRIWTGNSPLHF	TGTGCCAGCAGGATATGGACAGGGAATTCACCCCTCCACTTT
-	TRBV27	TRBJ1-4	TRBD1	CASPGTGDGGGKLFF	TGTGCCAGCCCCGGGACAGGGGATGGGGGTGGGAAACTGTTTTTT
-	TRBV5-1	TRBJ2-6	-	CASSSEARGWTGANVLTF	TGCGCCAGCAGCTCAGAGGCTCGGGGGTGGACTGGGGCCAACGTCCTGACTTTC
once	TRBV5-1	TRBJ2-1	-	CASSLASVNEQFF	TGCGCCAGCAGCTTGGCCTCAGTGAATGAGCAGTTCTTC
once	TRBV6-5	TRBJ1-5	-	CASSPSLDQPQHF	TGTGCCAGCAGTCCCTCCCTCGATCAGCCCCAGCATTTT